This entry features one T cell receptor beta chain sequence. The germline V gene has CDR1 MRHNA and CDR2 SNTAGT. Trimming took off 4 bases at V and 3 bases at J, with 10 bases between the two ends. The CDR3 sequence is 14 residues long. The record originates from a study of T cell changes during pregnancy in multiple sclerosis. The repertoire was sequenced with immunoSEQ multiplex PCR; TCRdb's copy has only in-frame clones and lacks some. The top ten clones hold over 1.5% of a sample with 70,000 to 95,000 clones, around 91% of them seen once. The sequencing used peripheral blood, collected before pregnancy. The rearrangement links TRBV6-4 to TRBJ2-1; no clear D. This clonotype originated in a female donor with multiple sclerosis, enrolled in a pregnancy study. CDR3 sequence reads: CASSAKQDYNEQFF. The CDR3 bases are TGTGCCAGCAGTGCAAAACAAGACTACAATGAGCAGTTCTTC.